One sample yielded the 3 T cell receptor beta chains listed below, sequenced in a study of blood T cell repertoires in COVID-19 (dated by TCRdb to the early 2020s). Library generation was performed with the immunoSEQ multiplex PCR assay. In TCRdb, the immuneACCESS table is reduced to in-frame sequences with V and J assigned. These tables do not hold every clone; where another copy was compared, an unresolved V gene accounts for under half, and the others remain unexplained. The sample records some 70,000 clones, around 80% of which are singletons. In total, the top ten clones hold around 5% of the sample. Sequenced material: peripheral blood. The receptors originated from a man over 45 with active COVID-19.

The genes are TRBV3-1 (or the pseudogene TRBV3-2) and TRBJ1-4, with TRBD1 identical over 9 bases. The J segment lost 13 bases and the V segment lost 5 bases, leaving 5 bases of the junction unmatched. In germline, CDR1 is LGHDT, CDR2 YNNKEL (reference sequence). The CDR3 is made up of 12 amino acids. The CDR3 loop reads CASSEPGQGLFF. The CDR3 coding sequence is TGTGCCAGCAGCGAACCGGGACAGGGACTGTTTTTT.

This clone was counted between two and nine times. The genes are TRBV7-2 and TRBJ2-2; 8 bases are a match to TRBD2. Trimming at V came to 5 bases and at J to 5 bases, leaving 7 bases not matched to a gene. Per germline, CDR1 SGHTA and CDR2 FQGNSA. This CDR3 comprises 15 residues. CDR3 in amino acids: CASSETSGSTGELFF. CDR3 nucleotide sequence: TGTGCCAGCAGCGAAACTAGCGGATCTACCGGGGAGCTGTTTTTT.

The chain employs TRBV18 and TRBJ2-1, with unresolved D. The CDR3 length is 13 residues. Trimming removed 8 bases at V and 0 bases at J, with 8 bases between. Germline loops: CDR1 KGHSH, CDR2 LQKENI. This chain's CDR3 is CASTDTSYNEQFF. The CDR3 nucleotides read TGTGCCAGCACAGACACCTCCTACAATGAGCAGTTCTTC.